Listed below are T cell receptor beta chains from one sample, sequenced in a study of blood T cell repertoires in COVID-19. Method: immunoSEQ multiplex PCR; TCRdb's copy keeps in-frame clones and lacks some. The table includes 250,000 to 350,000 clones, about 92% detected once. The sample taken for sequencing was PBMCs or T cells enriched from blood (not recorded which). All receptors derive from a woman aged 25-40 years who had recovered from COVID-19. Each CDR3 is given with its conserved first and last residue. Fields, in order: D gene, CDR3 length, clone size, V gene, J gene, CDR3 DNA, CDR3 protein. The D gene is left open where the match is weak. Only part of the rows carry a size: once, few, many, or a class if the clone is expanded.

D gene: .
CDR3 length: 14
clone size: .
V gene: TRBV10-3
J gene: TRBJ1-5
CDR3 DNA: TGTGCCATCAGTGAGTCGGGGGGGGATCAGCCCCAGCATTTT
CDR3 protein: CAISESGGDQPQHF

D gene: TRBD1
CDR3 length: 17
clone size: .
V gene: TRBV5-6
J gene: TRBJ2-2
CDR3 DNA: TGTGCCAGCAGCTGGGGACCGGGACAGGGGACTGGCGGGGAGCTGTTTTTT
CDR3 protein: CASSWGPGQGTGGELFF

D gene: .
CDR3 length: 16
clone size: .
V gene: TRBV4-2
J gene: TRBJ1-2
CDR3 DNA: TGTGCCAGCAGCCAAGTAATGGGCGGGGCCAACTATGGCTACACCTTC
CDR3 protein: CASSQVMGGANYGYTF

D gene: .
CDR3 length: 15
clone size: once
V gene: TRBV28
J gene: TRBJ2-1
CDR3 DNA: TGTGCCAGCACCCCATCGGGAGGGGGCTTCAATGAGCAGTTCTTC
CDR3 protein: CASTPSGGGFNEQFF

D gene: .
CDR3 length: 14
clone size: .
V gene: TRBV7-9
J gene: TRBJ2-7
CDR3 DNA: TGTGCCAGCAGCTTAGGAGTCTCGGGGGACGAGCAGTACTTC
CDR3 protein: CASSLGVSGDEQYF

D gene: TRBD1
CDR3 length: 16
clone size: .
V gene: TRBV30
J gene: TRBJ1-5
CDR3 DNA: TGTGCCTGGACCTCAAAGTCGGGACAGGGTGGTCAGCCCCAGCATTTT
CDR3 protein: CAWTSKSGQGGQPQHF

D gene: TRBD1
CDR3 length: 14
clone size: once
V gene: TRBV7-9
J gene: TRBJ2-7
CDR3 DNA: TGTGCCAGCAGCCCCGGGACAGGCTCCTACGAGCAGTACTTC
CDR3 protein: CASSPGTGSYEQYF

D gene: .
CDR3 length: 16
clone size: .
V gene: TRBV4-3
J gene: TRBJ1-2
CDR3 DNA: TGCGCCAGCAGCCAACAAGCGTTGGCATATAACTATGGCTACACCTTC
CDR3 protein: CASSQQALAYNYGYTF

D gene: .
CDR3 length: 14
clone size: once
V gene: TRBV5-6
J gene: TRBJ1-1
CDR3 DNA: TGTGCCAGCAGCTGGGGAACAGGGTCCACTGAAGCTTTCTTT
CDR3 protein: CASSWGTGSTEAFF

D gene: .
CDR3 length: 13
clone size: .
V gene: TRBV24-1
J gene: TRBJ2-3
CDR3 DNA: TGTGCCACCGGGCGAGCGGTTACAGATACGCAGTATTTT
CDR3 protein: CATGRAVTDTQYF

D gene: .
CDR3 length: 14
clone size: .
V gene: TRBV7-9
J gene: TRBJ1-2
CDR3 DNA: TGTGCCAGCAGCAAACGTGCAGGAAACTATGGCTACACCTTC
CDR3 protein: CASSKRAGNYGYTF

D gene: .
CDR3 length: 16
clone size: .
V gene: TRBV5-6
J gene: TRBJ1-2
CDR3 DNA: TGTGCCAGCAGCGTCCCTCCGGGATCTTATTTAAGTGGCTACACCTTC
CDR3 protein: CASSVPPGSYLSGYTF

D gene: TRBD2
CDR3 length: 15
clone size: once
V gene: TRBV6-5
J gene: TRBJ2-7
CDR3 DNA: TGTGCCAGCAAGGGACTAGCGGTCAGAGGCCTAGAGCAGTACTTC
CDR3 protein: CASKGLAVRGLEQYF

D gene: TRBD1
CDR3 length: 15
clone size: once
V gene: TRBV5-4
J gene: TRBJ2-7
CDR3 DNA: TGTGCCAGCAGCTTCCCGGGACAGATAATCTACGAGCAGTACTTC
CDR3 protein: CASSFPGQIIYEQYF

D gene: TRBD2
CDR3 length: 16
clone size: .
V gene: TRBV4-3
J gene: TRBJ2-7
CDR3 DNA: TGCGCCAGCAGCCAAGATGGGGGACTAGCGAACTACGAGCAGTACTTC
CDR3 protein: CASSQDGGLANYEQYF

D gene: TRBD2
CDR3 length: 14
clone size: once
V gene: TRBV5-1
J gene: TRBJ2-5
CDR3 DNA: TGCGCCAGCAGCTTGAGACTAGCGGGGGAGGCCCAGTACTTC
CDR3 protein: CASSLRLAGEAQYF

D gene: .
CDR3 length: 13
clone size: .
V gene: TRBV7-9
J gene: TRBJ1-5
CDR3 DNA: TGTGCCAGCAGTCAAGGACTGGCGAGGCCCCAGCATTTT
CDR3 protein: CASSQGLARPQHF

D gene: .
CDR3 length: 12
clone size: .
V gene: TRBV4-3
J gene: TRBJ1-1
CDR3 DNA: TGCGCCAGCAGCCAAGATCGAGGAGCGGCTTTCTTT
CDR3 protein: CASSQDRGAAFF

D gene: .
CDR3 length: 13
clone size: once
V gene: TRBV27
J gene: TRBJ2-3
CDR3 DNA: TGTGCCAGCAGTTCCCATAGCACAGATACGCAGTATTTT
CDR3 protein: CASSSHSTDTQYF

D gene: .
CDR3 length: 11
clone size: .
V gene: TRBV14
J gene: TRBJ2-1
CDR3 DNA: TGTGCCAGCAGCCAACTTAATGAGCAGTTCTTC
CDR3 protein: CASSQLNEQFF

D gene: TRBD1
CDR3 length: 13
clone size: .
V gene: TRBV5-6
J gene: TRBJ1-1
CDR3 DNA: TGTGCCAGCAGCGTGGGACAGGGGTTTGAAGCTTTCTTT
CDR3 protein: CASSVGQGFEAFF

D gene: TRBD1
CDR3 length: 15
clone size: .
V gene: TRBV7-2
J gene: TRBJ1-2
CDR3 DNA: TGTGCCAGCAGCTTGGGACAGCCCTCTAACTATGGCTACACCTTC
CDR3 protein: CASSLGQPSNYGYTF

D gene: TRBD2
CDR3 length: 14
clone size: .
V gene: TRBV7-3
J gene: TRBJ2-3
CDR3 DNA: TGTGCCAGCAGTGGCGGGGGTGCCACAGATACGCAGTATTTT
CDR3 protein: CASSGGGATDTQYF

D gene: .
CDR3 length: 16
clone size: .
V gene: TRBV13
J gene: TRBJ2-7
CDR3 DNA: TGTGCCAGCAGCTTAGAAGGGGCAGGGTTCGGCTACGAGCAGTACTTC
CDR3 protein: CASSLEGAGFGYEQYF

D gene: .
CDR3 length: 13
clone size: .
V gene: TRBV5-4
J gene: TRBJ2-5
CDR3 DNA: TGTGCCAGCAGCTTGGGACAGCAAGAGACCCAGTACTTC
CDR3 protein: CASSLGQQETQYF

D gene: .
CDR3 length: 10
clone size: once
V gene: TRBV29-1
J gene: TRBJ2-1
CDR3 DNA: TGCAGCGTTGCTATGAATGAGCAGTTCTTC
CDR3 protein: CSVAMNEQFF

D gene: .
CDR3 length: 15
clone size: .
V gene: TRBV11-2
J gene: TRBJ2-1
CDR3 DNA: TGTGCCAGCAGCTTTCACGGGGCCTCGGGGGATGAGCAGTTCTTC
CDR3 protein: CASSFHGASGDEQFF

D gene: TRBD2
CDR3 length: 17
clone size: .
V gene: TRBV28
J gene: TRBJ2-7
CDR3 DNA: TGTGCCAGCACCCCCCCCCTGGGACTAGCGGGAGGACGCGAGCAGTACTTC
CDR3 protein: CASTPPLGLAGGREQYF

D gene: .
CDR3 length: 15
clone size: .
V gene: TRBV27
J gene: TRBJ1-5
CDR3 DNA: TGTGCCAGCAGTTTAGGGCAGGCATCAATTTGGCCCCAGCATTTT
CDR3 protein: CASSLGQASIWPQHF

D gene: .
CDR3 length: 15
clone size: .
V gene: TRBV3-1/TRBV3-2
J gene: TRBJ1-5
CDR3 DNA: TGTGCCAGCAGCCAAGGCCAGAATAGCAATCAGCCCCAGCATTTT
CDR3 protein: CASSQGQNSNQPQHF

D gene: .
CDR3 length: 17
clone size: .
V gene: TRBV27
J gene: TRBJ2-6
CDR3 DNA: TGTGCCAGCAGTTTCTTACAGGGGAGGCCTGGGGCCAACGTCCTGACTTTC
CDR3 protein: CASSFLQGRPGANVLTF

D gene: TRBD1
CDR3 length: 15
clone size: once
V gene: TRBV9
J gene: TRBJ2-2
CDR3 DNA: TGTGCCAGCAGCCTCCCACAGGGGGCTTCCGGGGAGCTGTTTTTT
CDR3 protein: CASSLPQGASGELFF

D gene: .
CDR3 length: 15
clone size: .
V gene: TRBV6-5
J gene: TRBJ1-3
CDR3 DNA: TGTGCCAGCAGTCCCTCACGAGGGTCTGGAAACACCATATATTTT
CDR3 protein: CASSPSRGSGNTIYF

D gene: .
CDR3 length: 14
clone size: once
V gene: TRBV4-2
J gene: TRBJ1-5
CDR3 DNA: TGTGCCAGCAGCCAAGAAGAGAGGAGTCAGCCCCAGCATTTT
CDR3 protein: CASSQEERSQPQHF

D gene: .
CDR3 length: 16
clone size: .
V gene: TRBV11-2
J gene: TRBJ1-1
CDR3 DNA: TGTGCCAGCAGCTCATACTCGACAGCCCGGAACACTGAAGCTTTCTTT
CDR3 protein: CASSSYSTARNTEAFF